This passage covers 20 T cell receptor beta chains from one sample sequenced in a study of blood T cell repertoires in COVID-19. The table came from immunoSEQ multiplex PCR; TCRdb's copy has only in-frame clones and leaves some out. Of about 250,000 clones in the sample, more than 75% were seen once. The material sequenced was PBMCs or T cells enriched from blood (not recorded which). The receptor set was obtained from a man younger than 35 who had recovered from COVID-19.

The chain recombines TRBV5-1 with TRBJ2-5; 9 bases line up with TRBD1. With 4 bases clipped from V and 2 bases from J, the junction kept 3 bases outside the gene matches. Looked up from germline, CDR1 is SGHRS and CDR2 is YFSETQ. There are 14 residues in the CDR3. The CDR3 here is CASSRGTGQETQYF. The DNA for the CDR3 is TGCGCCAGCAGCCGGGGGACAGGGCAAGAGACCCAGTACTTC.

The rearrangement joins TRBV15 to TRBJ2-3, with D possibly being TRBD1 (6 bases). This CDR3 region has 16 residues. Germline lookup yields CDR1 LNHNV and CDR2 YYDKDF (reference sequence). The V and J ends lost 5 bases and 1 base respectively, with 16 bases between them. The CDR3 region has the DNA TGTGCCACCAGCGGAACACAGGGAGAGGGCACAGATACGCAGTATTTT. Protein: CATSGTQGEGTDTQYF.

The chain has TRBV27 and TRBJ1-2; 7 positions agree with TRBD1. This CDR3 spans 15 amino acids. The V segment lost 5 bases and the J segment 3 bases; nucleotides outside the gene matches: 9. Germline CDR1 reads MNHEY; CDR2 reads SMNVEV (reference sequence). The CDR3: CASSVTGAEDYGYTF. The CDR3 DNA follows: TGTGCCAGCAGTGTTACAGGGGCCGAAGACTATGGCTACACCTTC.

This chain joins TRBV28 and TRBJ2-5, with TRBD2 matching 10 bases. The CDR3 extends over 17 amino acids. V lost 2 bases, J lost 5 bases, and 11 bases stayed unmatched. CDR1 and CDR2 from the germline V gene are MDHEN and SYDVKM. The CDR3 DNA reads as TGTGCCAGCAGTTTAGGGGAGGCTAGCGGGAGTTTGGAGACCCAGTACTTC. Protein: CASSLGEASGSLETQYF.

This chain uses TRBV7-9 with TRBJ1-4; D unclear. Per germline, CDR1 SEHNR and CDR2 FQNEAQ (reference sequence). V was cut by 2 bases and J by 6 bases, with 13 bases left in between. CDR3 length: 15 residues. The CDR3 sequence: CASSLTLRVYEKLFF. DNA for the CDR3: TGTGCCAGCAGCTTAACTTTGAGAGTTTATGAAAAACTGTTTTTT.

This rearrangement joins TRBV5-6 to TRBJ1-2; 7 bases match TRBD1. The CDR3 has 15 residues. Looked up from germline, CDR1 is SGHDT and CDR2 is YYEEEE. Losses at the gene ends were 6 bases for V and 2 bases for J; bases not matched to a gene: 10. CDR3 sequence: CASTVDRTSNYGYTF. CDR3 DNA: TGTGCCAGCACTGTGGACAGGACTTCAAACTATGGCTACACCTTC.

This clone has a handful of counts. The V and J genes are TRBV6-5 and TRBJ1-6; D uncertain. Looked up from germline, CDR1 is MNHEY and CDR2 is SVGAGI. V dropped 0 bases and J dropped 9 bases, with 12 bases sitting between them. There are 15 residues in the CDR3. The CDR3 sequence: CASSYSGGGGSPLHF. DNA of the CDR3: TGTGCCAGCAGTTACTCGGGAGGCGGCGGTTCACCCCTCCACTTT.

The chain is built from TRBV6-2 or TRBV6-3 and TRBJ2-3; 8 bases match TRBD2. In germline, CDR1 is MNHEY, CDR2 SVGEGT. This CDR3 region has 16 residues. The ends lost 4 bases at V and 1 base at J; junction bases unmatched: 7. CDR3 in amino acids: CASSSGRGIGTDTQYF. CDR3 sequence (DNA): TGTGCCAGCAGTTCCGGGAGGGGCATTGGCACAGATACGCAGTATTTT.

This clone was detected ten times or more. This chain joins TRBV6-4 and TRBJ2-2; 7 bases match TRBD1. Germline lookup yields CDR1 MRHNA and CDR2 SNTAGT. The CDR3 loop spans 15 amino acids. With 3 bases clipped from V and 3 bases from J, the junction kept 4 bases outside the gene matches. The CDR3 DNA follows: TGTGCCAGCAGTGAAAACAGGGGCGACACCGGGGAGCTGTTTTTT. Translation gives CASSENRGDTGELFF.

This chain joins TRBV5-8 and TRBJ2-1; D possibly corresponds to TRBD1 (5 bases). In germline, CDR1 is SGHTS, CDR2 YDEGEE. V was clipped by 3 bases and J by 4 bases, with 14 bases between them. This CDR3 has 15 amino acids. CDR3 protein: CASSWGPTTYNEQFF. The CDR3 DNA sequence: TGTGCCAGCAGCTGGGGCCCTACGACTTACAATGAGCAGTTCTTC.

The chain couples TRBV7-6 to TRBJ2-7, with 9 bases lining up with TRBD2. The CDR3 has 14 residues. CDR1 is SGHVS, CDR2 FNYEAQ, per germline. J lost 0 bases, V lost 5 bases, and 2 bases had no gene match. CDR3 sequence: CASSPREGSYEQYF. DNA for the CDR3: TGTGCCAGCAGCCCGCGGGAGGGCTCCTACGAGCAGTACTTC.

A note on this clone: One junction end disagrees with the germline gene, perhaps due to a read error. This chain joins TRBV24-1 and TRBJ2-6, with D uncertain. Germline V gives CDR1 KGHDR, CDR2 SFDVKD. The CDR3 runs 14 residues. CDR3 DNA sequence: TGTGCCGCCAGCCCTCGCTCTGGGGCCAACGTCCTGACTTTC. Amino acid sequence: CAASPRSGANVLTF.

V usage is TRBV28 and J usage is TRBJ2-7; perhaps TRBD1 as D (5 bases). The CDR3 is 12 residues long. Trimming took off 4 bases at V and 5 bases at J, with 9 bases between the two ends. Germline CDR1 is MDHEN and CDR2 is SYDVKM. CDR3 sequence reads: CASSSGRDEQYF. The CDR3 DNA is TGTGCCAGCAGTTCGGGCAGGGACGAGCAGTACTTC.

This clone came up a few times. V and J are TRBV4-1 and TRBJ1-2; a weak D match, TRBD1 (6 bases). With 0 bases removed from V and 4 bases from J, the gap between germline ends came to 9 bases. Looked up from germline, CDR1 is MGHRA and CDR2 is YSYEKL. The CDR3 spans 14 residues. The CDR3 DNA reads as TGCGCCAGCAGCCAAGACGTGACAGGCTATGGCTACACCTTC. Protein sequence: CASSQDVTGYGYTF.

This chain connects TRBV29-1 to TRBJ2-5; D is ambiguous. The CDR3 extends over 12 amino acids. Germline assignment: CDR1 SQVTM and CDR2 ANQGSEA. Between the trimmed V and J ends, which lost 4 bases and 1 base, there was a span of 7 bases. This chain's CDR3 is CSVVNSQETQYF. CDR3 DNA sequence: TGCAGCGTTGTAAACAGCCAAGAGACCCAGTACTTC.

The chain recombines TRBV7-8 with TRBJ1-5, with D uncertain. The CDR3 extends over 16 amino acids. CDR1 and CDR2 (germline): SGHVS, FQNEAQ. Trimming removed 2 bases from V and 6 bases from J, with 17 bases in between. For the CDR3, the DNA is TGTGCCAGCAGCTTACTCGTCATCGGGTACGGTCAGCCCCAGCATTTT. Translating gives CASSLLVIGYGQPQHF.

The rearrangement links TRBV24-1 to TRBJ1-5; D is perhaps TRBD1 (5 bases). V was trimmed by 3 bases and J by 2 bases, leaving 7 bases between them. The CDR3 is 14 residues long. Germline CDR1 reads KGHDR; CDR2 reads SFDVKD. CDR3 sequence reads: CATSDGARNQPQHF. For the CDR3, the DNA is TGTGCCACCAGTGATGGGGCACGCAATCAGCCCCAGCATTTT.

The rearrangement links TRBV7-6 to TRBJ1-4; possible D gene TRBD1, 5 bases. The V gene's germline CDR1 is SGHVS and CDR2 FNYEAQ. The CDR3 is 20 residues long. V lost 5 bases to trimming and J lost 4 bases, with 29 bases between them. The CDR3, as DNA: TGTGCCAGCAGCAAGAGGTGGGGGACGACTACGAGGGAGGGTAATGAAAAACTGTTTTTT. Its translation: CASSKRWGTTTREGNEKLFF.

This clone has just one count. The chain combines TRBV15 with TRBJ2-7; D is possibly TRBD1 (6 bases). Germline V lookup: CDR1 LNHNV, CDR2 YYDKDF (reference sequence). V lost 0 bases to trimming and J lost 4 bases, with 16 bases between them. The CDR3 is made up of 16 amino acids. This chain's CDR3 is CATSRDRGIPLYEQYF. DNA for the CDR3: TGTGCCACCAGCAGAGATAGGGGGATTCCACTTTACGAGCAGTACTTC.

The rearrangement joins TRBV4-1 to TRBJ2-1; D unclear. Germline V gene sequence: CDR1 MGHRA, CDR2 YSYEKL. The CDR3 covers 14 residues. Trimming took off 0 bases at V and 7 bases at J, with 10 bases between the two ends. The CDR3, as DNA: TGCGCCAGCAGCCAAGAAGTTCAGGATAATGAGCAGTTCTTC. Protein: CASSQEVQDNEQFF.